This passage covers 8 T cell receptor beta chains from one sample sequenced in a study of blood T cell repertoires in COVID-19. This table comes from immunoSEQ multiplex PCR, and its TCRdb copy is limited to in-frame clones, with some not included. This sample has roughly 130,000 clones, with approximately 88% found just once. The source material was peripheral blood. These receptors all stem from a woman between 25 and 40 years old who had recovered from COVID-19.

V is TRBV5-5 and J is TRBJ1-5; the D is unclear. The CDR3 has 14 amino acids. The germline gives CDR1 SGHKS, CDR2 YYEKEE (reference sequence). The V end was cut by 4 bases, the J end by 5 bases, with 13 bases between. Here the CDR3 reads CASSAVLGDQPQHF. The DNA for the CDR3 is TGTGCCAGCAGCGCCGTCCTGGGCGATCAGCCCCAGCATTTT.

This clone was observed a handful of times. The V gene is TRBV7-9, the J gene TRBJ1-1; D gene uncertain. Germline lookup yields CDR1 SEHNR and CDR2 FQNEAQ (reference sequence). With 6 bases removed from V and 1 base from J, the gap between germline ends came to 12 bases. CDR3 length equals 14 residues. The CDR3 bases are TGTGCCAGCAGGGTCGTGTACGGGAACACTGAAGCTTTCTTT. This codes for CASRVVYGNTEAFF. The full variable domain, its missing parts supplied by reference TRBV7-9 and TRBJ1-1, is DTGVSQNPRHKITKRGQNVTFRCDPISEHNRLYWYRQTLGQGPEFLTYFQNEAQLEKSRLLSDRFSAERPKGSFSTLEIQRTEQGDSAMYLCASRVVYGNTEAFFGQGTRLTVV.

The genes are TRBV7-8 and TRBJ2-2; maybe TRBD2 (6 bases). This CDR3 has 15 residues. CDR1 and CDR2 from the germline V gene are SGHVS and FQNEAQ. Trimming stripped 5 bases from V and 1 base from J, with 11 bases between. CDR3 residues: CASSLRERNTGELFF. CDR3 bases: TGTGCCAGCAGCCTTCGGGAGAGGAACACCGGGGAGCTGTTTTTT.

The chain is built from TRBV4-1 and TRBJ2-6; 8 nucleotides agree with TRBD1. The CDR3 runs 19 residues. V was pared by 0 bases and J by 0 bases, with 7 bases of the junction left unmatched. Germline CDR1 is MGHRA and CDR2 is YSYEKL. The CDR3 DNA sequence: TGCGCCAGCAGCCAAGATTGGGACAGGCAAAGCTCTGGGGCCAACGTCCTGACTTTC. Protein sequence: CASSQDWDRQSSGANVLTF.

In this sample, this clone turned up a few times. The DNA for the CDR3 is TGTGCCAGCAGTTGGGCACAGAACTATGGCTACACCTTC. This translates into CASSWAQNYGYTF. V usage is TRBV12-3 or TRBV12-4 and J usage is TRBJ1-2; D gene uncertain. V was trimmed by 4 bases and J by 2 bases, leaving 8 bases between them. This CDR3 region has 13 residues.

The V call is TRBV3-1 (or the pseudogene TRBV3-2), the J call TRBJ1-2, with D unresolved. This CDR3 comprises 12 residues. The germline gives CDR1 LGHDT, CDR2 YNNKEL (reference sequence). Trimming pared 1 base from V and 5 bases from J, leaving 5 bases between. This CDR3 is CASSQVSYGYTF. The CDR3 DNA follows: TGTGCCAGCAGCCAAGTGTCATATGGCTACACCTTC.

The chain has TRBV3-1 (or the pseudogene TRBV3-2) and TRBJ1-2, with 7 bases matching TRBD1. This CDR3 has 18 amino acids. Per the germline V gene, CDR1 is LGHDT and CDR2 is YNNKEL (reference sequence). V lost 0 bases, J lost 0 bases, and 10 bases stayed unmatched. CDR3 in amino acids: CASSQDPRTGRANYGYTF. The CDR3 coding sequence is TGTGCCAGCAGCCAAGATCCGAGGACAGGAAGAGCTAACTATGGCTACACCTTC.

The rearrangement joins TRBV3-1 (or the pseudogene TRBV3-2) to TRBJ1-3; weak D call: TRBD1 (5 bases). Per germline, CDR1 LGHDT and CDR2 YNNKEL (reference sequence). CDR3 length: 14 amino acids. Trimming pared 3 bases from V and 4 bases from J, leaving 10 bases between. CDR3 residues: CASSHGTSGNTIYF. In DNA form, the CDR3 reads TGTGCCAGCAGCCATGGGACTTCAGGAAACACCATATATTTT.